A selection of T cell receptor beta chains follows, all from one sample in a study of T cells in tumors after PD-1 blockade. TCRdb keeps only in-frame clones here, not all; method: immunoSEQ multiplex PCR. The table records 5,000 to 6,500 clones, approximately 82% of them present only once. This specimen was PBMCs, taken after anti-PD-1 therapy. The receptors here all came from a human donor with advanced basal cell or squamous cell carcinoma (not recorded which). Both conserved end residues are part of each CDR3. D genes are given only for firm matches. Not all rows give a size; the values are once, few, many and, for expanded clones, a class.

clone_size | d_call | j_call | v_call | cdr3_nt | cdr3_aa
once | TRBD1 | TRBJ2-5 | TRBV30 | TGTGCCTGGAGTCCGACAGGGGGAGAGACCCAGTACTTC | CAWSPTGGETQYF
. | . | TRBJ2-7 | TRBV19 | TGTGCCAGTAGTTCTGACAGGTTCCGTGCCTACGAGCAGTACTTC | CASSSDRFRAYEQYF
. | TRBD2 | TRBJ2-3 | TRBV28 | TGTGCCAGCAGGCTAGCGGGGGGGACAGATACGCAGTATTTT | CASRLAGGTDTQYF
. | TRBD2 | TRBJ2-3 | TRBV10-1 | TGCGCCAGCAGTGAGGCCCGGGGGGGGTTCGCAGATACGCAGTATTTT | CASSEARGGFADTQYF
. | . | TRBJ2-5 | TRBV28 | TGTGCCAGCAGTTTTGGGGCAGGAGAGACCCAGTACTTC | CASSFGAGETQYF
. | TRBD2 | TRBJ2-1 | TRBV10-3 | TGTGCCACAGCGACCGGGACTAGCGGATACAATGAGCAGTTCTTC | CATATGTSGYNEQFF
. | TRBD1 | TRBJ2-7 | TRBV9 | TGTGCCAGCAGCGTAGCCGCGGGACAGGGAGGCTACGAGCAGTACTTC | CASSVAAGQGGYEQYF
. | . | TRBJ2-7 | TRBV13 | TGTGCCAGCAGCTTAATGCAGGGGACCTACGAGCAGTACTTC | CASSLMQGTYEQYF
. | TRBD2 | TRBJ2-3 | TRBV7-8 | TGTGCCAGCAGCTTATCGCTAGCGGGGGGGGCCACAGATACGCAGTATTTT | CASSLSLAGGATDTQYF
. | TRBD1 | TRBJ1-1 | TRBV30 | TGTGCCTCCGTGAACAGGGGTTATGAAGCTTTCTTT | CASVNRGYEAFF
. | . | TRBJ2-7 | TRBV28 | TGTGCCAGCATGATTAATACCTACGAGCAGTACTTC | CASMINTYEQYF
. | . | TRBJ2-6 | TRBV6-6 | TGTGCCAGCAAGGACGGTTCCTCTGGGGCCAACGTCCTGACTTTC | CASKDGSSGANVLTF
. | TRBD1 | TRBJ2-1 | TRBV6-2/TRBV6-3 | TGTGCCAGCAGTTACCGCGGACAGGGGATTGATGAGCAGTTCTTC | CASSYRGQGIDEQFF
. | . | TRBJ2-1 | TRBV12-3/TRBV12-4 | TGTGCCAGCAGGGGACCCGGTTGGGAGCAGTTCTTC | CASRGPGWEQFF
. | . | TRBJ2-1 | TRBV7-9 | TGTGCCAGCAGCCCGGCCCCATCTAACCGGAATGAGCAGTTCTTC | CASSPAPSNRNEQFF
. | . | TRBJ1-6 | TRBV30 | TGTGCCTGGAGGAGCGGTAATTCACCCCTCCACTTT | CAWRSGNSPLHF
. | TRBD1 | TRBJ2-1 | TRBV2 | TGTGCCAGCAGTGTGGGGCAGGGGGCGTACAATGAGCAGTTCTTC | CASSVGQGAYNEQFF
. | . | TRBJ2-1 | TRBV12-3/TRBV12-4 | TGTGCCAGCAGTTTTCTTGGGGACAATGAGCAGTTCTTC | CASSFLGDNEQFF
. | TRBD1 | TRBJ2-7 | TRBV7-2 | TGTGCCAGCAGCTTCGGCAGGGGGACCAGCGAGCAGTACTTC | CASSFGRGTSEQYF
. | . | TRBJ1-1 | TRBV18 | TGTGCCAGCTCACCACGGGCCAGGAGAGATATGAACACTGAAGCTTTCTTT | CASSPRARRDMNTEAFF
. | . | TRBJ2-2 | TRBV19 | TGTGCCAGTAGAAGGGGGCTGTGGGGGGCGAACACCGGGGAGCTGTTTTTT | CASRRGLWGANTGELFF
. | . | TRBJ2-2 | TRBV30 | TGTGCCTGGAGTGTGGCGTTGAACACCGGGGAGCTGTTTTTT | CAWSVALNTGELFF
. | TRBD2 | TRBJ2-6 | TRBV6-1 | TGTGCCAGCAGTGAAATGGGAGGGTCTGGGGCCAACGTCCTGACTTTC | CASSEMGGSGANVLTF
. | . | TRBJ2-7 | TRBV27 | TGTGCCAGCAGTTTATTAACAGGGAACGAGCAGTACTTC | CASSLLTGNEQYF
. | . | TRBJ2-3 | TRBV6-6 | TGTGCCAGCAGTTATGGCACAGGCCGCACAGATACGCAGTATTTT | CASSYGTGRTDTQYF
. | TRBD1 | TRBJ1-3 | TRBV12-5 | TGTGCTAGTGGTTTGGTACAGGGGGTCATGGGTGGAAACACCATATATTTT | CASGLVQGVMGGNTIYF
. | . | TRBJ1-1 | TRBV18 | TGTGCCACCTCCCAGCGGTTGAACACTGAAGCTTTCTTT | CATSQRLNTEAFF
. | . | TRBJ1-2 | TRBV30 | TGTGCCTGGAGTGTACTCGGGGCCTATGGCTACACCTTC | CAWSVLGAYGYTF
. | . | TRBJ2-7 | TRBV7-2 | TGTGCCAGCAGCTTAGGGGGGGGCCAAAACTACGAGCAGTACTTC | CASSLGGGQNYEQYF
few | TRBD1 | TRBJ2-7 | TRBV9 | TGTGCCAGCACACCCGGACAGGGGGCCTACGAGCAGTACTTC | CASTPGQGAYEQYF
. | TRBD1 | TRBJ2-5 | TRBV3-1/TRBV3-2 | TGTGCCAGCAGCCAAAGAAGAGGGACAGGGGTAGAGACCCAGTACTTC | CASSQRRGTGVETQYF
. | TRBD1 | TRBJ1-5 | TRBV6-5 | TGTGCCAGCAGTTGGACAGGGGGGGATCAGCCCCAGCATTTT | CASSWTGGDQPQHF
. | . | TRBJ1-3 | TRBV3-1/TRBV3-2 | TGTGCCAGCAGTCAAGGGATTGCTCAGGGAGAAAACACCATATATTTT | CASSQGIAQGENTIYF
. | . | TRBJ1-2 | TRBV5-5 | TGTGCCAGCAGCTTGGAGGGCGGGAGGTATGGCTACACCTTC | CASSLEGGRYGYTF
. | . | TRBJ1-1 | TRBV28 | TGTGCCAGCAGTTTGGGAACGAACACTGAAGCTTTCTTT | CASSLGTNTEAFF
. | . | TRBJ1-2 | TRBV29-1 | TGCAGCCCCGAGGGCTCGGATGGCTACACCTTC | CSPEGSDGYTF
. | . | TRBJ2-7 | TRBV5-1 | TGCGCCAGCAGTTTGGACTTTACGTTGAGCTCCTACGAGCAGTACTTC | CASSLDFTLSSYEQYF
. | TRBD2 | TRBJ2-3 | TRBV3-1/TRBV3-2 | TGTGCCAGCAGCCAGCTTCCGGGACTAGCAACCCGCGGCGGGGGCACAGATACGCAGTATTTT | CASSQLPGLATRGGGTDTQYF
. | . | TRBJ2-2 | TRBV18 | TGTGCCAGCTCACCACTGTTTCAGTTAGCGAACACCGGGGAGCTGTTTTTT | CASSPLFQLANTGELFF
. | TRBD2 | TRBJ2-1 | TRBV9 | TGTGCCAGCAGCGTAGCTGAACTAGCGGGGGGGCTCCCCTACAATGAGCAGTTCTTC | CASSVAELAGGLPYNEQFF
few | . | TRBJ1-1 | TRBV2 | TGTGCCAGCAGTGAAAGTCCCGGGAACCTAGGGACTGAAGCTTTCTTT | CASSESPGNLGTEAFF
. | TRBD2 | TRBJ2-3 | TRBV24-1 | TGTGCCACCAGTGATTCTAGCGGGGGTAGCACAGATACGCAGTATTTT | CATSDSSGGSTDTQYF
. | . | TRBJ2-1 | TRBV7-9 | TGTGCCAGCAGCTTGATGGGGGGGCAACCCTTTGAGGAGCAGTTCTTC | CASSLMGGQPFEEQFF
. | . | TRBJ1-2 | TRBV6-5 | TGTGCCAGCAGGAAACCTACCTCTGGCTACACCTTC | CASRKPTSGYTF
. | TRBD1 | TRBJ2-7 | TRBV19 | TGTGCCAGTCCTAACCACCGGGACAGGGGTCGATACGAGCAGTACTTC | CASPNHRDRGRYEQYF